The clone carrying this T cell receptor (beta chain) was seen only a few times. Its antigen is not identified. RNA served as the template for amplifying TCR beta CDR3 regions. HTBI-primed first-round RT-PCR preceded second-round multiplex PCR. In TCRdb, the multiplex PCR reads were re-called with MiXCR into one record per CDR3 protein. Among approximately 1.2 million distinct CDR3 sequences listed, roughly two fifths were seen once. This sample is drawn from a study of Graves' ophthalmopathy and Graves' hyperthyroidism. Study-wide background: Stable hyperthyroidism referred to disease that showed no ophthalmopathy within 18 months of follow-up. Whole-study results and caveats: For predicting ophthalmopathy progression, the model had roughly 64% sensitivity and 72.22% specificity. Blood shared most expanded thyroid clonotypes above 0.001 frequency.

In germline, CDR1 is ENHRY, CDR2 SYGVKD. Trimming cost V 8 bases and J 2 bases; bases outside gene matches: 6. This CDR3 contains 14 residues. The J gene is TRBJ2-7, the V gene TRBV10-3; TRBD2 agrees at 10 bases. This sequence was found in an adult man with Graves' hyperthyroidism. Source material: peripheral blood or thyroid tissue (not recorded which). The CDR3 spells CAIGPSGRTYEQYF. The CDR3 DNA is TGTGCCATCGGTCCTAGCGGGAGAACCTACGAGCAGTACTTC.